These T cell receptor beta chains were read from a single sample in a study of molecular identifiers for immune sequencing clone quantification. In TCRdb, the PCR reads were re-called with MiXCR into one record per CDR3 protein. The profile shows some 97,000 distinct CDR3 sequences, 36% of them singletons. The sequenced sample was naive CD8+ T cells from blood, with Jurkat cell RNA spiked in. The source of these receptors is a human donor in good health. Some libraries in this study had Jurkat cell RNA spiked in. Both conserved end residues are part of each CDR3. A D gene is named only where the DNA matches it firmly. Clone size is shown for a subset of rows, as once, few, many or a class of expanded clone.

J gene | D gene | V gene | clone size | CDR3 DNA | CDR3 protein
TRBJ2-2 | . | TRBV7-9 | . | TGTGCCAGCAGCGTATCCGGCCCCCGGGACGGGGAGCTGTTTTTT | CASSVSGPRDGELFF
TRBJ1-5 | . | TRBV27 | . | TGTGCCAGCAGTTTACGTGGGAGGCAATGGCCCCAGCATTTT | CASSLRGRQWPQHF
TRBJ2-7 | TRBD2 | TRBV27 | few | TGTGCCAGCAGTCTTTACGGGGGGGTGCAGTACTTC | CASSLYGGVQYF
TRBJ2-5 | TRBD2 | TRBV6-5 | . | TGTGTCAGCAGTTACTCCGGGACTAGCGGTCGGGACCAGTACTTC | CVSSYSGTSGRDQYF
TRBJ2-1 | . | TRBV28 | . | TGTGCCAGCAGTTTGGTGGCTTCCTCCTACAATGAGCAGTTCTTC | CASSLVASSYNEQFF
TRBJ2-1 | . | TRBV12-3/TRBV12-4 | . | TGTGCCAGCAGTCCAAGGGACGGGCTAGGGAATGAGCAGTTCTTC | CASSPRDGLGNEQFF
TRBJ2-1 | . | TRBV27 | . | TGTGCCAGCAGCATTGGCAGTGACCTGAGCCTAGAGTTCTTC | CASSIGSDLSLEFF
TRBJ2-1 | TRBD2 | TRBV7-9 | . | TGTGCCAGCAGCTCCTTAGCGGGAAGCCGTGTCGGTGAGCAGTTCTTC | CASSSLAGSRVGEQFF
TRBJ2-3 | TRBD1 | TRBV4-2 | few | TGTGCCAGCAGCTCGGGACAGACCACAGATACGCAGTATTTT | CASSSGQTTDTQYF
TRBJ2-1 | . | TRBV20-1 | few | TGCAGTGCTAGAGATCGAGGGATTGACCCCGGCGTTAGCCAGAGCTCCTACAATGAGCAGTTCTTC | CSARDRGIDPGVSQSSYNEQFF
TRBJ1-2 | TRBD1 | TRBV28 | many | TGTGCCAGCAGTTTTTGGGACAGAGGTTGGCGCTACACCTTC | CASSFWDRGWRYTF
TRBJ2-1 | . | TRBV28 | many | TGTGCCAGCAGTTTTTCGCCGATCCAGGGCCACAATGAGCAGTTCTTC | CASSFSPIQGHNEQFF
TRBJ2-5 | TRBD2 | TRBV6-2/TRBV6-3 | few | TGTGCCAGCACGGATATGCGGGAGTTGGAGACCCAGTACTTC | CASTDMRELETQYF
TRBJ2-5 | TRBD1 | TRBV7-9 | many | TGTGCCAGCAGCCAACTTAGTAGGTTCCGGGACAGACAAGAGACCCAGTACTTC | CASSQLSRFRDRQETQYF
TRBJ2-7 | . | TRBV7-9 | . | TGTGCCAGCAGTTGGACTTCATCCTACGAGCAGTACTTC | CASSWTSSYEQYF
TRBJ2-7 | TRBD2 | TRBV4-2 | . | TGTGCCAGCAGCCCTAGCCCGGGACTAGCCTACGAGCAGTACTTC | CASSPSPGLAYEQYF
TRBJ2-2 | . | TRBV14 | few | TGTGCCAGCAGCCAAGGATTGAACACCGGGGAGCTGTTTTTT | CASSQGLNTGELFF
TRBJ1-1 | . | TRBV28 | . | TGTGCCAGCAGTTTCCGGTTGGACACTGAAGCTTTCTTT | CASSFRLDTEAFF
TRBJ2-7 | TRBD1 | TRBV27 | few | TGTGCCAGCAGGGAAGGACAGGGGGCCTACGAGCAGTACTTC | CASREGQGAYEQYF
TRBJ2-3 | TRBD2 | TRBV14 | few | TGTGCCAGCAGCCAAGTAGCGGGGAGCACAGATACGCAGTATTTT | CASSQVAGSTDTQYF
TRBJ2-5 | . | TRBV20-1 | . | TGCAGTGCTTCTGACAGGCGTTTAGAAGAGACCCAGTACTTC | CSASDRRLEETQYF
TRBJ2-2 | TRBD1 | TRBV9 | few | TGTGCCAGCAGCGGTACCGGGACAGGGGCCACCGGGGAGCTGTTTTTT | CASSGTGTGATGELFF
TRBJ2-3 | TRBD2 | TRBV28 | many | TGTGCCAGCAGTTCCGAACCAACAGGACTAGCGGGAGCGAAAGATACGCAGTATTTT | CASSSEPTGLAGAKDTQYF
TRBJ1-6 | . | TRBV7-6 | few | TGTGCCAGCAGCTTAACCGGCGTAGCACCCCTCCACTTT | CASSLTGVAPLHF
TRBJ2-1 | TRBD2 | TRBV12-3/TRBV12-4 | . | TGTGCCAGCAGTTTAGCGCACGATAGCGGGCTAAACAATGAGCAGTTCTTC | CASSLAHDSGLNNEQFF
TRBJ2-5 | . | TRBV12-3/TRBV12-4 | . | TGTGCCAGCAGTTTTTTAGGGGAGACCCAGTACTTC | CASSFLGETQYF
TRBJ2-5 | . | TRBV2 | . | TGTGCCAGCAGTGAATGGGGGTCCCAAGAGACCCAGTACTTC | CASSEWGSQETQYF
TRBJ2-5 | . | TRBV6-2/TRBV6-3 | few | TGTGCCAGCAGTATAGCGGAAGAGACCCAGTACTTC | CASSIAEETQYF
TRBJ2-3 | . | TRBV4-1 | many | TGCGCCAGCAGCCAAGTTGGCCGCGGCGGGTACACAGATACGCAGTATTTT | CASSQVGRGGYTDTQYF
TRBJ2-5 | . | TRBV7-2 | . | TGTGCCAGCAGCCCCGACCCCCGGGGGACCCAGTACTTC | CASSPDPRGTQYF
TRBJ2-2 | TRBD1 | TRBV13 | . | TGTGCCAGCAGCATAGGCCCGGGACAGGGGTTGCACACCGGGGAGCTGTTTTTT | CASSIGPGQGLHTGELFF
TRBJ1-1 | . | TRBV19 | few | TGTGCCAGTAGGTTGGGGGGAATGACTGAAGCTTTCTTT | CASRLGGMTEAFF
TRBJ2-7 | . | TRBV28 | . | TGTGTCAGCAGCTCCAGCGGGCCCTACGAGCAGTACTTC | CVSSSSGPYEQYF
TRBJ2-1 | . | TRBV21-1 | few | TGTGCCAGCAACGAACAGGTGTGGGATGAGCAGTTCTTC | CASNEQVWDEQFF
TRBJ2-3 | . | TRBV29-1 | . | TGCAGCGTTGATATACGGACGGGGCCCATCACAGATACGCAGTATTTT | CSVDIRTGPITDTQYF
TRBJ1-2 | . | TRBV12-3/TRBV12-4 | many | TGTGCCAGCAGTTTCGACGGGGGCTATGGCTACACCTTC | CASSFDGGYGYTF
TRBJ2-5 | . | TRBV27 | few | TGTGCCAGCAGTTCCCAGGGCGCCGAGACCCAGTACTTC | CASSSQGAETQYF
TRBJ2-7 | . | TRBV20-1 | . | TGCAGTGTTTTACTAGCCCAACGCTCCTACGAGCAGTACTTC | CSVLLAQRSYEQYF
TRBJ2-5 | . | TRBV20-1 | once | TGCAGTGCTAGAATACTAGCTGGGGAGACCCTGTACTTC | CSARILAGETLYF
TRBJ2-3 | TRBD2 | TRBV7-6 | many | TGTGCCAGCAGCTTAAGAGCGGGAGTTCGCACAGATACGCAGTATTTT | CASSLRAGVRTDTQYF
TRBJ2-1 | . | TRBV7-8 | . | TGTGCCAGCAGCTTATCCCAGATCTGGAAGTTCTTC | CASSLSQIWKFF
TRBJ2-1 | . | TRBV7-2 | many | TGTGCCAGCAGCTCCACCTACAATGAGCAGTTCTTC | CASSSTYNEQFF
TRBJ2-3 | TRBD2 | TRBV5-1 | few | TGCGCCAGCAGTTCCGGACTAGCGGGCGGCACAGATACGCAGTATTTT | CASSSGLAGGTDTQYF
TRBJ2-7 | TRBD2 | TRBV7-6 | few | TGTGCCAGCAGCTTAGTGGCGGGAGGGCTAAGTGACGAGCAGTACTTC | CASSLVAGGLSDEQYF
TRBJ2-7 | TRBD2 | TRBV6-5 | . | TGTGCCAGCAGTTCCCTCTTCGGACTAGCGGAATACGAGCAGTACTTC | CASSSLFGLAEYEQYF
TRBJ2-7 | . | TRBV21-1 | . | TGTGCCAGCAGCATTAAAAGTAAAGTGGAGGAGCAGTACTTC | CASSIKSKVEEQYF
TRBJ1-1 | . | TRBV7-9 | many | TGTGCCAGCAGCTTATTGGCAGGGATGTACACTGAAGCTTTCTTT | CASSLLAGMYTEAFF
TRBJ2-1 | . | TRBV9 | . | TGTGCCAGCAGCGCGGACTCCGGGGTTGAGCAGTTCTTC | CASSADSGVEQFF
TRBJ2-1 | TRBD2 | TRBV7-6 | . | TGTGCCAGCAGCCGGCCGGGACTAGGTGGCAATGAGCAGTTCTTC | CASSRPGLGGNEQFF
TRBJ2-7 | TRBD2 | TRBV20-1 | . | TGCAGTGCTACAGGACTAGCGGGAGACGTCGTCTACGAGCAGTACTTC | CSATGLAGDVVYEQYF
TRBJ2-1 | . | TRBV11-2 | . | TGTGCCAGCAGCTTAAGCCTAGCGTCATCCTACAATGAGCAGTTCTTC | CASSLSLASSYNEQFF
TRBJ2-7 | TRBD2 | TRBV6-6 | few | TGTGCCAGCACCCAACTAGCGGGAGGGTACGAGCAGTACTTC | CASTQLAGGYEQYF
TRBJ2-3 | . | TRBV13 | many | TGTGCCAGCAGCTTACTCGCCCTGAGCACAGATACGCAGTATTTT | CASSLLALSTDTQYF
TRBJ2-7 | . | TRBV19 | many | TGTGCCAGTAGTATCTCGGGCCCTACCTACGAGCAGTACTTC | CASSISGPTYEQYF
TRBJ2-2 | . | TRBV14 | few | TGTGCCAGCAGCCAAGACACGGGGATCGGGCCCGGGGAGCTGTTTTTT | CASSQDTGIGPGELFF
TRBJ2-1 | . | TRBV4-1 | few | TGCGCCAGCAGCCCGTCGACAGGCGAGCAGTTCTTC | CASSPSTGEQFF
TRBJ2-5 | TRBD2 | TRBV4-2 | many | TGTGCCAGCAGGAGTGAGGCTAGCGGGTTCCAAGAGACCCAGTACTTC | CASRSEASGFQETQYF
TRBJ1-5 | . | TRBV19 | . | TGTGCCAGTAGGGGTATTGGCAATCAGCCCCAGCATTTT | CASRGIGNQPQHF
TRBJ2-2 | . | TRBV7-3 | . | TGTGCCAGCAGCTTAAACTTCTACAGGGCGAACACCGGGGAGCTGTTTTTT | CASSLNFYRANTGELFF
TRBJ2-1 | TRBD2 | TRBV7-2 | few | TGTGCCAGCAGCGCAATTAGCGGGAAGGGCTATGAGCAGTTCTTC | CASSAISGKGYEQFF